This TCR beta chain was sequenced during a study of blood T cell repertoires in COVID-19. Sequencing was performed with immunoSEQ multiplex PCR; in TCRdb, only in-frame clones are kept and a portion is missing. The table records hundreds of thousands of clones, 89% of them present only once. This CDR3 is 13 amino acids long. J lost 8 bases, V lost 5 bases, and 2 bases had no gene match. Germline CDR1 MGHRA, CDR2 YSYEKL. The specimen was PBMCs or T cells enriched from blood (not recorded which). The chain is built from TRBV4-1 and TRBJ2-1, with 11 bases fitting TRBD2. The TCR comes from a woman between 40 and 55 years old who had recovered from COVID-19. The CDR3 DNA reads as TGCGCCAGCAGCTTTAGCGGGGGGGATGAGCAGTTCTTC. Its protein is CASSFSGGDEQFF.